This T cell receptor beta chain was captured in a study of T-cell memory formation after mild COVID-19. The CDR3 is 13 residues long. V lost 5 bases and J lost 4; bases outside the gene matches: 5. Germline V CDR1 and CDR2: SGHDT, YYEEEE. Regarding the study as a whole: That cross-reactive memory joined was suggested by some responding clones appearing in pre-infection memory.

Via MiXCR, TCRdb re-called the 5' RACE reads, giving one row per CDR3 protein. The table includes about 310,000 distinct CDR3 sequences, about 16% detected once. This clonotype was counted at least ten times. Its antigen is undetermined. Source material: PBMCs or a T cell subset sorted from them (not recorded which). The source is a man between 18 and 29 years old who had mild COVID-19 (a few samples of this study predate the infection). Cell type and time point are not known. This chain joins TRBV5-6 and TRBJ1-1; the match to TRBD1 covers 7 bases. The CDR3 protein is CASRGDRVTEAFF. CDR3 nucleotides: TGTGCCAGCAGGGGTGACAGGGTCACTGAAGCTTTCTTT.